The rows below give T cell receptor beta chains drawn from one sample of a study of blood T cell repertoires in COVID-19. The assay was immunoSEQ multiplex PCR, and TCRdb's table has in-frame clones only and misses some. Found here are 150,000 to 200,000 clones, 86% of them singletons; the top ten hold about 6.5%. Source material: peripheral blood. The receptors shown here come from a woman at least 80 years old in a cohort sampled during active or convalescent COVID-19. The CDR3 runs from the conserved cysteine through the conserved F or W. D genes are given only for firm matches. Clone size appears in some rows only: once, few, many, or a class for an expanded clone.

j_call	clone_size	v_call	d_call	cdr3_nt	cdr3_aa
TRBJ2-1	.	TRBV11-2	TRBD2	TGTGCCAGCAGTCGACTAGCGGGACGGGGAAATGAGCAGTTCTTC	CASSRLAGRGNEQFF
TRBJ2-7	.	TRBV5-5	.	TGTGCCAGCAGCTCGACGACAGGACACTACGAGCAGTACTTC	CASSSTTGHYEQYF
TRBJ1-5	few	TRBV6-6	.	TGTGCCAGCAGTTACTCGGACTTTAAATATCAGCCCCAGCATTTT	CASSYSDFKYQPQHF
TRBJ2-1	.	TRBV5-4	TRBD2	TGTGCCAGCAGCTTAGGACTAGCCTACAATGAGCAGTTCTTC	CASSLGLAYNEQFF
TRBJ2-1	.	TRBV2	TRBD2	TGTGCCAGCAGTGACGGACTAGCGGACTCAAGCTCCTACAATGAGCAGTTCTTC	CASSDGLADSSSYNEQFF
TRBJ1-6	.	TRBV7-9	.	TGTGCCAGCGTGGGACAAGGGAACTATAATTCACCCCTCCACTTT	CASVGQGNYNSPLHF
TRBJ2-2	.	TRBV6-5	.	TGTGCTACAGGGGGGGCAGGGGGCCCCACCGGGGAGCTGTTTTTT	CATGGAGGPTGELFF
TRBJ1-1	.	TRBV18	.	TGTGCCAGCTCACCAAGCAGGGTGCCGAACACTGAAGCTTTCTTT	CASSPSRVPNTEAFF
TRBJ1-3	once	TRBV3-1/TRBV3-2	.	TGTGCCAGCAGCCCTACTTGGACAGTTTCTGGAAACACCATATATTTT	CASSPTWTVSGNTIYF
TRBJ2-5	.	TRBV7-7	TRBD1	TGTGCCAGCAGCTTAACTCAGGGGGTAGAAGAGACCCAGTACTTC	CASSLTQGVEETQYF
TRBJ1-5	.	TRBV2	TRBD1	TGTGCCAGCAACCCCGGGACAGGGGGCAATCAGCCCCAGCATTTT	CASNPGTGGNQPQHF
TRBJ2-1	.	TRBV6-2/TRBV6-3	TRBD2	TGTGCCAGCAGCACTGGCCGGGGGGGGAGCTCCTACAATGAGCAGTTCTTC	CASSTGRGGSSYNEQFF
TRBJ1-1	.	TRBV10-3	TRBD1	TGTGCCACCCTGGCGATGGGGGGACAGCGGAACACTGAAGCTTTCTTT	CATLAMGGQRNTEAFF
TRBJ1-5	.	TRBV19	TRBD1	TGTGCCAGTAGTTCGAGACAGGGCGCTCAGCCCCAGCATTTT	CASSSRQGAQPQHF
TRBJ1-2	.	TRBV15	TRBD1	TGTGCCACCAGCAGAGGGGGACAGGGTATGGACTATGGCTACACCTTC	CATSRGGQGMDYGYTF
TRBJ2-5	.	TRBV5-6	.	TGTGCCAGCAGCCGAACAGGGAACCACCGGGAGACCCAGTACTTC	CASSRTGNHRETQYF
TRBJ1-3	.	TRBV7-9	TRBD1	TGTGCCAGCAGCTCAACAGGGGCTGGAAACACCATATATTTT	CASSSTGAGNTIYF
TRBJ2-3	.	TRBV25-1	.	TGTGCCAGCAGTGAAGGAAACCCTAGAGATACGCAGTATTTT	CASSEGNPRDTQYF
TRBJ2-1	.	TRBV6-5	.	TGTGCCAGCAGTTACGGTCTAGCCTACAATGAGCAGTTCTTC	CASSYGLAYNEQFF
TRBJ2-3	.	TRBV7-2	TRBD2	TGTGCCAGCAGCCCCCAGCGGGGGAGGACAGATACGCAGTATTTT	CASSPQRGRTDTQYF
TRBJ2-5	.	TRBV10-1	.	TGCGCCAGCAGTGTCGGACTCCCTGGGGAGACCCAGTACTTC	CASSVGLPGETQYF
TRBJ1-5	.	TRBV2	TRBD1	TGTGCCAGCAGTGAAGGGGGACAGTTCAATCAGCCCCAGCATTTT	CASSEGGQFNQPQHF
TRBJ2-1	once	TRBV28	.	TGTGCCAGCAGTAAGGGCGGGGGCGCTTCCTACAATGAGCAGTTCTTC	CASSKGGGASYNEQFF
TRBJ2-5	.	TRBV18	.	TGTGCCAGCTCACGAAACTGGGAGACCCAGTACTTC	CASSRNWETQYF